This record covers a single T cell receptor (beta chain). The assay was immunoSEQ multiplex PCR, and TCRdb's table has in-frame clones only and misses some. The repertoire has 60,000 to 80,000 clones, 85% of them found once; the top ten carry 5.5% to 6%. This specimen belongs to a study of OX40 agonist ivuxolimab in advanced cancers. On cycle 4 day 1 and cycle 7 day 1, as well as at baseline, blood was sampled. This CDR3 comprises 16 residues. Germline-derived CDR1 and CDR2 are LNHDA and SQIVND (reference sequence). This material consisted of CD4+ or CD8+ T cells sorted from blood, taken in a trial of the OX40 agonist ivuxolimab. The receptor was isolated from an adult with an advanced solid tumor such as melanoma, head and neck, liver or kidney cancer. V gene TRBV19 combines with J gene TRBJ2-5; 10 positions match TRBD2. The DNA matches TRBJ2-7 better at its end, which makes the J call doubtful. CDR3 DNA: TGTGCCACTAGACACCAATCTAGCGGGAGCGCATACGAGCAGTACTTC. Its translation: CATRHQSSGSAYEQYF.